A selection of T cell receptor beta chains follows, all from one sample in a study of human T cells and chemical hapten exposure. One entry per CDR3 protein results from TCRdb running MiXCR on the RACE reads. The data show about 260,000 distinct CDR3 sequences, with about 8.1% seen just once and under 2.5% held by the top ten. Specimen: whole blood, collected in connection with sensitization to the hapten diphenylcyclopropenone (DPC). These receptor sequences come from a woman between 40 and 50 years old with alopecia areata. Some clones in this sample may be carry-over from other donors' samples. Both conserved end residues are part of each CDR3. The order of the fields is CDR3 DNA, CDR3 protein, CDR3 length, clone size, D gene, J gene, V gene. The D gene is left open where the match is weak. Expanded clones get a size class; other rows say once, few or many, or leave the size out.

TGTGCCAGCAGCCTAGAGGGGTACCGGGAGCTGTTTTTT	CASSLEGYRELFF	13	NA	NA	TRBJ2-2	TRBV27
TGTGCCAGCAGCGTAGGTGGCAATTCCTACGAGCAGTACTTC	CASSVGGNSYEQYF	14	NA	NA	TRBJ2-7	TRBV9
TGTGCCAGCAGTTTAACAGCGGGAAGCTACGAGCAGTACTTC	CASSLTAGSYEQYF	14	NA	TRBD2	TRBJ2-7	TRBV27
TGCGCCAGCAGCTTGCATAGGCCCTACGAGCAGTACTTC	CASSLHRPYEQYF	13	NA	NA	TRBJ2-7	TRBV5-1
TGTGCCAGCAGCTCGGGACTAGCGGGCGTTGAGCAGTTCTTC	CASSSGLAGVEQFF	14	few	TRBD2	TRBJ2-1	TRBV7-2
TGTGCCAGCAGGCTACAGGGTAACACCGGGGAGCTGTTTTTT	CASRLQGNTGELFF	14	few	NA	TRBJ2-2	TRBV7-9
TGCGCCAGCAGCCAAGTCATGGGACAGGGTTCCACCGGGGAGCTGTTTTTT	CASSQVMGQGSTGELFF	17	few	TRBD1	TRBJ2-2	TRBV4-1
TGTGCCAGCAGGCGAAGAGGGCAGGGTGCCACCGGGGAGCTGTTTTTT	CASRRRGQGATGELFF	16	few	NA	TRBJ2-2	TRBV28
TGCGCCAGCAGCCAAGGGGGGGTACCCTACGAGCAGTACTTC	CASSQGGVPYEQYF	14	few	NA	TRBJ2-7	TRBV4-1
TGTGCCAGCAGCTCAGCCGGGACAAGGGCCGGGGAGCTGTTTTTT	CASSSAGTRAGELFF	15	few	NA	TRBJ2-2	TRBV7-9
TGTGCCAGCAGCTTGCAGGCGGCAACTAATGAAAAACTGTTTTTT	CASSLQAATNEKLFF	15	few	NA	TRBJ1-4	TRBV7-2
TGCACCGCAGGGAGAAACTCCTACGAGCAGTACTTC	CTAGRNSYEQYF	12	many	NA	TRBJ2-7	TRBV29-1
TGTGCCATCAGTGATACGGACAGGGGTACCTACGAGCAGTACTTC	CAISDTDRGTYEQYF	15	few	TRBD1	TRBJ2-7	TRBV10-3
TGTGCCACCAAGGTTGGAGGAGAGACCCAGTACTTC	CATKVGGETQYF	12	NA	NA	TRBJ2-5	TRBV3-1
TGTGCCAGCTCCTTTTTTGGGTTAGCCTCGGGACAGGAGTTCTCCTACGAGCAGTACTTC	CASSFFGLASGQEFSYEQYF	20	few	TRBD1	TRBJ2-7	TRBV28
TGCAGTGCGTCCATTGAGACATCTAACTATGGCTACACCTTC	CSASIETSNYGYTF	14	many	NA	TRBJ1-2	TRBV20-1
TGTGCCAGCAGTACGCCGGGACAGGGGGCGGGCGAGCAGTACTTC	CASSTPGQGAGEQYF	15	NA	TRBD1	TRBJ2-7	TRBV28
TGTGCCAGCAGTTACTCGGGTTCCTACAATGAGCAGTTCTTC	CASSYSGSYNEQFF	14	NA	NA	TRBJ2-1	TRBV6-2/TRBV6-3
TGTGCCAACAGCCCATTCGACAGGGGCAATGAGCAGTTCTTC	CANSPFDRGNEQFF	14	NA	TRBD1	TRBJ2-1	TRBV7-9
TGTGCCAGCAGCTTAAGAGGGGTGACCTACAATGAGCAGTTCTTC	CASSLRGVTYNEQFF	15	NA	NA	TRBJ2-1	TRBV7-2
TGTGCCAGCAGCTCCGCAGGCGCCGCCGGTTACGAGCAGTACTTC	CASSSAGAAGYEQYF	15	few	NA	TRBJ2-7	TRBV7-8
TGCAGCGTGGATACAGGGAACCAAGAGACCCAGTACTTC	CSVDTGNQETQYF	13	NA	NA	TRBJ2-5	TRBV29-1